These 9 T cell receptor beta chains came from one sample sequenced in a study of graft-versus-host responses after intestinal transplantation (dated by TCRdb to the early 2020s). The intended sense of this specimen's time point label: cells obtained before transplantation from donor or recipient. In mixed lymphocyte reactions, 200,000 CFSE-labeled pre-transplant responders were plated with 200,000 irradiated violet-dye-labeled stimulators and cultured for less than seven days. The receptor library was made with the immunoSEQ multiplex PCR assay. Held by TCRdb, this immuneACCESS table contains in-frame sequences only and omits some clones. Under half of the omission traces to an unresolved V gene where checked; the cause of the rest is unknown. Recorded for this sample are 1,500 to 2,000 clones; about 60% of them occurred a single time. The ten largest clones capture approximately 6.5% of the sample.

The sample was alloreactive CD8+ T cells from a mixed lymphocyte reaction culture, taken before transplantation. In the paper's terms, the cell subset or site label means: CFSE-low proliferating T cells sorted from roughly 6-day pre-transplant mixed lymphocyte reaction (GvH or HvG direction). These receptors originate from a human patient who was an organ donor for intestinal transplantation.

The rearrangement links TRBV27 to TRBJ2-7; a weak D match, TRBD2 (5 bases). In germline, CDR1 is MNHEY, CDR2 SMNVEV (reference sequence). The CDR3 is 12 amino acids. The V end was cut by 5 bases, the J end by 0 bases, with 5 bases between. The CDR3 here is CASSGSSYEQYF. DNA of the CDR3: TGTGCCAGCAGTGGGAGCTCCTACGAGCAGTACTTC.

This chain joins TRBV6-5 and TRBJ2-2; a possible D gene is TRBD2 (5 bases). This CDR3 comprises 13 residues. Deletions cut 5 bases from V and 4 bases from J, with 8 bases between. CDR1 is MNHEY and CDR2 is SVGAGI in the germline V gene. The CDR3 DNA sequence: TGTGCCAGCAGTCTTACTAGCACCGGGGAGCTGTTTTTT. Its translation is CASSLTSTGELFF.

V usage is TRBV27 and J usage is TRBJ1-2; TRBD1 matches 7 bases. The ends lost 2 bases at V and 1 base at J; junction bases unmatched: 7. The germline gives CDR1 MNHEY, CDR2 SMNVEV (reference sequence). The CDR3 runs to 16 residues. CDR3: CASSLRGQPLNYGYTF. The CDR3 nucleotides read TGTGCCAGCAGTTTAAGGGGACAGCCTCTTAACTATGGCTACACCTTC.

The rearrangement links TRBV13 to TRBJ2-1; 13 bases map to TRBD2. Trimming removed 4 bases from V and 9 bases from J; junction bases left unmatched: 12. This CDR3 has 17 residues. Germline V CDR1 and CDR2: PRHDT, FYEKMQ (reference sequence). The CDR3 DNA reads TGTGCCAGCAGCTCAAGACAATACGGACTAGCGGGGGTTGAGCAGTTCTTC. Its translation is CASSSRQYGLAGVEQFF.

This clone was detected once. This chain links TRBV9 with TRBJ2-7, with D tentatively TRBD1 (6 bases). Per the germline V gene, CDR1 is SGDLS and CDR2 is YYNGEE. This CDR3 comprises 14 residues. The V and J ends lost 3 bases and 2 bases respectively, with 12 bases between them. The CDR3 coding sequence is TGTGCCAGCAGCGGGGGGCTCACCCCCTACGAGCAGTACTTC. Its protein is CASSGGLTPYEQYF. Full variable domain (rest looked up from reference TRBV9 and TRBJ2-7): DSGVTQTPKHLITATGQRVTLRCSPRSGDLSVYWYQQSLDQGLQFLIQYYNGEERAKGNILERFSAQQFPDLHSELNLSSLELGDSALYFCASSGGLTPYEQYFGPGTRLTVT.

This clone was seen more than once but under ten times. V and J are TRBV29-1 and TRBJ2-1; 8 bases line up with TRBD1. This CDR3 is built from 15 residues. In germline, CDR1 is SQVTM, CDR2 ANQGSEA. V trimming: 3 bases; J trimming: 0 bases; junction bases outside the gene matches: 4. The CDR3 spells CSVEGGQASYNEQFF. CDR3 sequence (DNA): TGCAGCGTTGAGGGGGGACAGGCCTCCTACAATGAGCAGTTCTTC.

CDR3 loop: CASSLPSTGELFF. In DNA form, the CDR3 reads TGTGCCAGCAGTTTACCCTCCACCGGGGAGCTGTTTTTT. The chain couples TRBV27 to TRBJ2-2; the D is unclear. The CDR3 spans 13 residues. Germline V lookup: CDR1 MNHEY, CDR2 SMNVEV (reference sequence). V was pared by 2 bases and J by 4 bases, with 5 bases between.

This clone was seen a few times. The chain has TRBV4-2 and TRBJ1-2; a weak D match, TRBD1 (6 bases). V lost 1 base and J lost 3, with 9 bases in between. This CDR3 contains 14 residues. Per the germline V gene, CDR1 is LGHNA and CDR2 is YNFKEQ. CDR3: CASSQADSYYGYTF. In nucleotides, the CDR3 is TGTGCCAGCAGCCAAGCGGACAGTTACTATGGCTACACCTTC.

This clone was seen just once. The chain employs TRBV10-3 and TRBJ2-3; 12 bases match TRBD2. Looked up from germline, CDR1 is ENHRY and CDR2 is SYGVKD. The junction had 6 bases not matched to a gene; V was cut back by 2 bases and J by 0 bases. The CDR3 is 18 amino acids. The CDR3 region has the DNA TGTGCCATCAGTGAGATGACTAGCGGGAGCACTAGCACAGATACGCAGTATTTT. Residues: CAISEMTSGSTSTDTQYF.